This passage covers 12 T cell receptor beta chains from one sample sequenced in a study of blood T cell repertoires in COVID-19. Sequencing was performed with immunoSEQ multiplex PCR; in TCRdb, only in-frame clones are kept and a portion is missing. Found here are tens of thousands of clones, about three quarters of them singletons; the top ten hold under 25%. Sequencing was carried out using peripheral blood. These receptors were taken from a man aged 30 to 45 with COVID-19, enrolled during active disease.

V gene TRBV5-1 combines with J gene TRBJ2-7; D is perhaps TRBD1 (6 bases). The V gene lost 0 bases and the J gene lost 3 bases, with 13 bases spanning the gap. The CDR3 contains 15 residues. CDR1 SGHRS and CDR2 YFSETQ come from the germline V gene. CDR3 coding DNA: TGCGCCAGCAGCTTGGTGAGGGGGAATGGCTACGAGCAGTACTTC. Translating it yields CASSLVRGNGYEQYF.

This chain links TRBV28 with TRBJ2-7; 11 positions agree with TRBD2. The CDR3 has 16 amino acids. The germline CDR1 and CDR2 sequences are MDHEN and SYDVKM. Germline trimming cut 1 base from V and 3 bases from J; bases unmatched to any gene: 5. CDR3 nucleotides: TGTGCCAGCAGTTTATCCATAGCGGGAGGGCTCTACGAGCAGTACTTC. Translation gives CASSLSIAGGLYEQYF.

V and J are TRBV7-9 and TRBJ2-7, with 8 bases that match TRBD2. V was clipped by 4 bases and J by 5 bases; unmatched bases: 4. The CDR3 consists of 13 residues. CDR1 is SEHNR and CDR2 is FQNEAQ in the germline V gene (reference sequence). For the CDR3, the DNA is TGTGCCAGCAGCTCCGGGGGGGCAGACGAGCAGTACTTC. Its translation is CASSSGGADEQYF.

The chain couples TRBV28 to TRBJ1-5; no definite D call. V was clipped by 2 bases and J by 3 bases, with 5 bases between them. Germline CDR1 reads MDHEN; CDR2 reads SYDVKM. This CDR3 comprises 13 residues. The CDR3 protein is CASSLNNNQPQHF. The CDR3 DNA is TGTGCCAGCAGTTTAAACAACAATCAGCCCCAGCATTTT.

V gene TRBV4-1 combines with J gene TRBJ1-2, with D perhaps TRBD1 (5 bases). This CDR3 spans 15 amino acids. V was cut by 2 bases and J by 2 bases, with 12 bases left in between. Germline-derived CDR1 and CDR2 are MGHRA and YSYEKL. In DNA, the CDR3 is TGCGCCAGCAGCCAAACGAATCAGGGAAACTATGGCTACACCTTC. Protein sequence: CASSQTNQGNYGYTF.

The chain recombines TRBV27 with TRBJ2-7, with 13 bases matching TRBD2. V gave up 5 bases and J gave up 5 bases; unmatched junction bases: 9. The germline CDR1 and CDR2 sequences are MNHEY and SMNVEV (reference sequence). This CDR3 spans 16 amino acids. The CDR3 loop is CASSPRTSGRLHEQYF. The CDR3 DNA sequence: TGTGCCAGCAGTCCCAGGACTAGCGGGAGACTGCACGAGCAGTACTTC.

The chain recombines TRBV9 with TRBJ2-1; TRBD2 agrees at 7 bases. The length of the CDR3 is 15 residues. Unmatched junction bases numbered 13, after V lost 4 bases and J lost 9 bases. Per the germline V gene, CDR1 is SGDLS and CDR2 is YYNGEE. CDR3 DNA sequence: TGTGCCAGCAGCCGCGGGGCGGGAGTAGTTGGTGAGCAGTTCTTC. This encodes CASSRGAGVVGEQFF.

The CDR3 DNA reads TGTGCCAGCTCCACCCAACTAGCGGGAGCCACCGGGGAGCTGTTTTTT. Translation: CASSTQLAGATGELFF. The V gene is TRBV5-4, the J gene TRBJ2-2; 11 bases map to TRBD2. The CDR3 covers 16 residues. Trimming took 7 bases from V and 4 from J; bases not matched to a gene: 9. Per germline, CDR1 SGHNT and CDR2 YYREEE (reference sequence).

V usage is TRBV4-1 and J usage is TRBJ2-3; TRBD2 matches 14 bases. The CDR3 runs to 16 residues. Germline V lookup: CDR1 MGHRA, CDR2 YSYEKL. Trimming took 4 bases from V and 2 from J; bases not matched to a gene: 2. The DNA of the CDR3 is TGCGCCAGCAGCCGACTAGCGGGAGGGAACACAGATACGCAGTATTTT. Protein sequence: CASSRLAGGNTDTQYF.

This clone was counted a few times. This chain uses TRBV4-1 with TRBJ1-3; D ambiguous. Germline V gene lookup returns CDR1 MGHRA and CDR2 YSYEKL. The V end was cut by 5 bases, the J end by 0 bases, with 8 bases between. The CDR3 length is 14 residues. CDR3 in amino acids: CASSVRGSGNTIYF. DNA for the CDR3: TGCGCCAGCAGCGTCCGGGGCTCTGGAAACACCATATATTTT.

The V call is TRBV9, the J call TRBJ2-5; 7 nucleotides align to TRBD1. The CDR3 has 13 amino acids. The V gene's germline CDR1 is SGDLS and CDR2 YYNGEE. V lost 3 bases to trimming and J lost 4 bases; unmatched junction nucleotides: 3. The CDR3 spells CASSATGRETQYF. The CDR3 DNA reads TGTGCCAGCAGCGCGACAGGGCGAGAGACCCAGTACTTC.

This chain connects TRBV7-3 to TRBJ2-1, with D maybe TRBD2 (6 bases). This CDR3 region has 15 residues. V was shortened by 4 bases and J by 4 bases, with 14 bases between the two germline ends. Germline V CDR1 and CDR2: SGHTA, FQGTGA. The CDR3 sequence: CASSYQGGNYNEQFF. In DNA, the CDR3 is TGTGCCAGCAGCTATCAGGGAGGTAATTACAATGAGCAGTTCTTC.